The 26 T cell receptor beta chains below were found in one sample sequenced in a study of beta chain features in type 1 diabetes. Isolated RNA was reverse transcribed in full, so expressed TCRB transcripts were sequenced. Some clones are missing from TCRdb's copy, which holds only in-frame ones; the method was immunoSEQ multiplex PCR. Of under 900,000 clones detected, roughly a sixth appear once; the ten largest clones hold 0.023%. Material for sequencing was naive CD4+ T cells from blood. These receptors all come from a young woman in good health.

This chain links TRBV20-1 with TRBJ1-5, with no clear D. Trimming left V 3 bases short and J 11 bases short, with 8 bases between. This CDR3 comprises 10 residues. Germline-derived CDR1 and CDR2 are DFQATT and SNEGSKA (reference sequence). DNA for the CDR3: TGCAGTGCTAGTGGTCGGACCCAGCATTTT. Translation gives CSASGRTQHF.

The chain employs TRBV28 and TRBJ2-1; D might be TRBD1 (6 bases). The CDR3 has 14 amino acids. The V gene lost 7 bases and the J gene lost 6 bases, with 16 bases spanning the gap. Germline V gene data show CDR1 as MDHEN and CDR2 as SYDVKM. The CDR3 region has the DNA TGTGCCAGCATAAGTTTGACAGGATTCAATGAGCAGTTCTTC. Its protein product is CASISLTGFNEQFF.

CDR3 residues: CASRRDLRNQPQHF. The CDR3 DNA sequence: TGTGCCAGCAGGAGAGATTTGAGGAATCAGCCCCAGCATTTT. The chain combines TRBV6-1 with TRBJ1-5; no clear D. CDR1 MNHNS and CDR2 SASEGT come from the germline V gene. The length of the CDR3 is 14 residues. The V gene lost 6 bases and the J gene lost 4 bases, with 13 bases spanning the gap.

The gene calls are TRBV5-4 and TRBJ2-1; D is undetermined. Germline V gene data show CDR1 as SGHNT and CDR2 as YYREEE (reference sequence). V dropped 4 bases and J dropped 2 bases, with 13 bases sitting between them. CDR3 length equals 15 residues. The CDR3 region is CASSPQATTYNEQFF. CDR3 nucleotide sequence: TGTGCCAGCAGCCCTCAGGCGACCACCTACAATGAGCAGTTCTTC.

This clone was picked up a small number of times. The rearrangement links TRBV7-2 to TRBJ2-3; D not resolved. Trimming stripped 1 base from V and 9 bases from J, with 20 bases between. From germline, CDR1 is SGHTA and CDR2 FQGNSA. The CDR3 loop spans 16 amino acids. Written as DNA, the CDR3 is TGTGCCAGCAGCTTAGTCTTTGTTAACACAGACCCAACGCAGTATTTT. It encodes CASSLVFVNTDPTQYF. The variable domain in full, with the rest retrieved from reference TRBV7-2 and TRBJ2-3, is GAGVSQSPSNKVTEKGKDVELRCDPISGHTALYWYRQSLGQGLEFLIYFQGNSAPDKSGLPSDRFSAERTGGSVSTLTIQRTQQEDSAVYLCASSLVFVNTDPTQYFGPGTRLTVL.

The gene calls are TRBV4-2 and TRBJ2-1; the D gene is possibly TRBD2 (6 bases). Trimming took off 6 bases at V and 5 bases at J, with 20 bases between the two ends. CDR1 LGHNA and CDR2 YNFKEQ come from the germline V gene. The CDR3 is made up of 16 amino acids. Written as DNA, the CDR3 is TGTGCCAGCAGTATACACGCGGCGGGACTTAACAATGAGCAGTTCTTC. Its translation: CASSIHAAGLNNEQFF.

This clone was seen more than once but under ten times. V and J are TRBV15 and TRBJ1-2; weak D call: TRBD1 (5 bases). Germline V gives CDR1 LNHNV, CDR2 YYDKDF (reference sequence). Trimming removed 0 bases from V and 7 bases from J, with 15 bases in between. This CDR3 spans 15 amino acids. This chain's CDR3 is CATSRDLGDSAGYTF. In DNA, the CDR3 is TGTGCCACCAGCAGAGATTTGGGGGATTCGGCTGGCTACACCTTC.

This clone came up a few times. The J gene is TRBJ2-1, the V gene TRBV18, with 9 bases lining up with TRBD2. Germline loops: CDR1 KGHSH, CDR2 LQKENI. This CDR3 region has 14 residues. The V segment lost 4 bases and the J segment 6 bases; nucleotides outside the gene matches: 4. The CDR3 loop reads CASSRLADGNEQFF. DNA for the CDR3: TGTGCCAGCTCACGACTAGCGGACGGCAATGAGCAGTTCTTC.

This clone appeared a few times. Written as DNA, the CDR3 is TGTGCCAGCAGTGAACGGTACAGGGGTGAGACCCAGTACTTC. This gives the protein CASSERYRGETQYF. The gene calls are TRBV6-1 and TRBJ2-5; 7 bases align to TRBD1. CDR1 is MNHNS and CDR2 is SASEGT in the germline V gene. The V gene end was trimmed by 2 bases and the J gene end by 5 bases; junction bases not matched to a gene: 5. CDR3 length: 14 amino acids.

The rearrangement joins TRBV14 to TRBJ1-4; D unclear. Germline V gives CDR1 SGHDN, CDR2 FVKESK. The V gene lost 1 base and the J gene lost 6 bases, with 9 bases spanning the gap. CDR3 length equals 14 residues. The CDR3 spells CASSQVGGYEKLFF. In DNA, the CDR3 is TGTGCCAGCAGCCAAGTCGGAGGTTATGAAAAACTGTTTTTT.

This clone has a handful of counts. The chain has TRBV28 and TRBJ1-1, with a possible D match to TRBD1 (5 bases). The V end lost 8 bases, the J end lost 3 bases, and 19 bases lay between the germline ends. Germline CDR1 is MDHEN and CDR2 is SYDVKM. The CDR3 has 15 amino acids. For the CDR3, the DNA is TGTGCCAGCCAACGTCCGAGTCGGGGGTACACTGAAGCTTTCTTT. Translation: CASQRPSRGYTEAFF. Supplemented by reference TRBV28 and TRBJ1-1, the full variable domain reads DVKVTQSSRYLVKRTGEKVFLECVQDMDHENMFWYRQDPGLGLRLIYFSYDVKMKEKGDIPEGYSVSREKKERFSLILESASTNQTSMYLCASQRPSRGYTEAFFGQGTRLTVV.

The V call is TRBV2, the J call TRBJ1-2, with D possibly being TRBD1 (6 bases). The CDR3 consists of 13 residues. The germline gives CDR1 SNHLY, CDR2 FYNNEI. V lost 6 bases to trimming and J lost 3 bases, with 11 bases between them. CDR3 in DNA: TGTGCCAGCAGCCTCAGGGGAGACTATGGCTACACCTTC. Amino acids: CASSLRGDYGYTF.

This chain connects TRBV2 to TRBJ1-5; perhaps TRBD1 as D (5 bases). Germline lookup yields CDR1 SNHLY and CDR2 FYNNEI. With 6 bases removed from V and 0 bases from J, the gap between germline ends came to 12 bases. The CDR3 totals 15 residues. For the CDR3, the DNA is TGTGCCAGCAGCGCTCAGGGAAATAGCAATCAGCCCCAGCATTTT. Translation: CASSAQGNSNQPQHF.

The chain links TRBV5-4 to TRBJ2-1, with D unresolved. The CDR3 runs 14 residues. Trimming shortened V by 1 base and J by 5 bases, and 10 bases separated the two germline ends. The germline CDR1 and CDR2 sequences are SGHNT and YYREEE (reference sequence). Here the CDR3 reads CASSLRGWDNEQFF. The CDR3 DNA reads as TGTGCCAGCAGCTTGCGAGGTTGGGACAATGAGCAGTTCTTC.

This chain joins TRBV18 and TRBJ2-7, with 10 positions matching TRBD1. Germline V gives CDR1 KGHSH, CDR2 LQKENI. The V and J ends lost 4 bases and 6 bases, in that order; junction bases with no gene match: 9. CDR3 length equals 15 residues. The CDR3 DNA sequence: TGTGCCAGCTCACGCCGGGACAGGGGTTCCGGCGAGCAGTACTTC. Amino acid sequence: CASSRRDRGSGEQYF.

This clone was observed a few times. The gene calls are TRBV7-2 and TRBJ1-2; D ambiguous. V gave up 5 bases and J gave up 5 bases, with 12 bases separating them. This CDR3 spans 13 amino acids. Germline CDR1 is SGHTA and CDR2 is FQGNSA. As DNA, the CDR3 is TGTGCCAGCAGCGGCCAGAAGGGATATGGCTACACCTTC. Translating gives CASSGQKGYGYTF.

The rearrangement joins TRBV4-2 to TRBJ2-3, with a tentative D call TRBD2 (6 bases). The germline gives CDR1 LGHNA, CDR2 YNFKEQ. This CDR3 comprises 16 residues. The ends were cut back, 1 base at V and 1 base at J, with 12 bases in the middle. CDR3 residues: CASSQGTSSGTDTQYF. CDR3 bases: TGTGCCAGCAGCCAAGGTACTTCTAGCGGCACAGATACGCAGTATTTT.

In its sample, this clone was seen a few times. The genes are TRBV5-6 and TRBJ1-2; D is uncertain. The germline V gene has CDR1 SGHDT and CDR2 YYEEEE. CDR3 length: 14 amino acids. V shed 4 bases and J shed 4 bases, with 14 bases lying between them. The CDR3 is CASSVTRLVYGYTF. CDR3 coding DNA: TGTGCCAGCAGCGTAACAAGACTAGTCTATGGCTACACCTTC.

The CDR3 DNA reads as TGTTCCGGCTGGGACAGAGTCTCGAACACTGAAGCTTTCTTT. The encoded protein is CSGWDRVSNTEAFF. The rearrangement joins TRBV19 to TRBJ1-1; 7 bases are a match to TRBD1. The CDR3 length is 14 residues. The germline V gene has CDR1 LNHDA and CDR2 SQIVND (reference sequence).

In this sample, this clone turned up a few times. The V call is TRBV7-2, the J call TRBJ2-2; the match to TRBD1 covers 7 bases. This CDR3 spans 15 amino acids. J lost 4 bases, V lost 5 bases, and 7 bases had no gene match. The germline V gene encodes CDR1 SGHTA and CDR2 FQGNSA. In DNA, the CDR3 is TGTGCCAGCAGCAACCGACCAGGGGGCACCGGGGAGCTGTTTTTT. Its translation: CASSNRPGGTGELFF.

The gene calls are TRBV7-9 and TRBJ1-1, with D unclear. There are 15 residues in the CDR3. V was shortened by 5 bases and J by 4 bases, with 17 bases between the two germline ends. Looked up from germline, CDR1 is SEHNR and CDR2 is FQNEAQ (reference sequence). The CDR3 reads CASSPSVLRLTEAFF. CDR3 nucleotide sequence: TGTGCCAGCAGCCCTTCGGTCCTAAGGCTCACTGAAGCTTTCTTT.

This clone turned up a few times. V and J are TRBV7-2 and TRBJ1-2; no clear D gene. In germline, CDR1 is SGHTA, CDR2 FQGNSA. The V end lost 1 base, the J end lost 7 bases, and 10 bases lay between the germline ends. There are 13 residues in the CDR3. CDR3 DNA: TGTGCCAGCAGCTTAGAGTTGTGGGTTGGCTACACCTTC. This codes for CASSLELWVGYTF.

The CDR3 nucleotides are TGTGCCACCAGCAGAGATCTCGGGACAGGATACAATGAGCAGTTCTTC. This translates into CATSRDLGTGYNEQFF. The gene calls are TRBV15 and TRBJ2-1, with 8 nucleotides matching TRBD1. The CDR3 runs 16 residues. V lost 0 bases and J lost 4; bases outside the gene matches: 5. Per the germline V gene, CDR1 is LNHNV and CDR2 is YYDKDF (reference sequence). Filled out from reference TRBV15 and TRBJ2-1, the complete variable domain reads DAMVIQNPRYQVTQFGKPVTLSCSQTLNHNVMYWYQQKSSQAPKLLFHYYDKDFNNEADTPDNFQSRRPNTSFCFLDIRSPGLGDTAMYLCATSRDLGTGYNEQFFGPGTRLTVL.

The rearrangement uses TRBV10-2 and TRBJ2-3; the match to TRBD2 covers 8 bases. The CDR3 sequence is 15 residues long. The germline V gene has CDR1 WSHSY and CDR2 SAAADI. Trimming took 6 bases from V and 1 from J; bases not matched to a gene: 6. The CDR3 DNA reads TGCGCCAGCAGGGTAGCGGGATGGGGCACAGATACGCAGTATTTT. Translated, it gives CASRVAGWGTDTQYF.

This clone was counted between two and nine times. The V gene is TRBV11-2, the J gene TRBJ2-5, with a weak D call TRBD2 (6 bases). The CDR3 is 14 residues long. The ends were cut back, 4 bases at V and 3 bases at J, with 12 bases in the middle. Germline V gene sequence: CDR1 SGHAT, CDR2 FQNNGV. CDR3 protein: CASSSGPGEETQYF. The CDR3, as DNA: TGTGCCAGCAGCTCCGGGCCGGGAGAAGAGACCCAGTACTTC.

The chain's CDR3 is CASSSQAGWNEQFF. DNA for the CDR3: TGTGCCAGTAGTTCGCAGGCGGGGTGGAATGAGCAGTTCTTC. The chain uses TRBV19 and TRBJ2-1; possibly TRBD2 for D (6 bases). V was pared by 5 bases and J by 7 bases, with 15 bases between. This CDR3 spans 14 amino acids. Germline CDR1 is LNHDA and CDR2 is SQIVND (reference sequence).